This T cell receptor beta chain derives from a study of response to subunit inactivated influenza vaccine. General study findings and limits: With each seasonal influenza vaccination, the authors suggested, few new T cells are recruited.

Details on this clonotype: Its specificity is unknown.

Germline loops: CDR1 LGHDT, CDR2 YNNKEL (reference sequence). This CDR3 comprises 15 residues. Deletions cut 3 bases from V and 5 bases from J, with 16 bases between. TCRdb independently ran MiXCR on the RT-PCR reads; one entry per CDR3 protein. The data contain a few hundred thousand distinct CDR3 sequences, around 15% of them singletons. The sequence came from a man aged 50 to 60 who received an inactivated influenza vaccine. The chain has TRBV3-1 and TRBJ1-1; D is unclear. Sequencing was performed on PBMCs from blood, taken 12 days after vaccination. In nucleotides, the CDR3 is TGTGCCAGCAGCCACGAGCTTCCCCTCGGGACTGAAGCTTTCTTT. Translation: CASSHELPLGTEAFF.